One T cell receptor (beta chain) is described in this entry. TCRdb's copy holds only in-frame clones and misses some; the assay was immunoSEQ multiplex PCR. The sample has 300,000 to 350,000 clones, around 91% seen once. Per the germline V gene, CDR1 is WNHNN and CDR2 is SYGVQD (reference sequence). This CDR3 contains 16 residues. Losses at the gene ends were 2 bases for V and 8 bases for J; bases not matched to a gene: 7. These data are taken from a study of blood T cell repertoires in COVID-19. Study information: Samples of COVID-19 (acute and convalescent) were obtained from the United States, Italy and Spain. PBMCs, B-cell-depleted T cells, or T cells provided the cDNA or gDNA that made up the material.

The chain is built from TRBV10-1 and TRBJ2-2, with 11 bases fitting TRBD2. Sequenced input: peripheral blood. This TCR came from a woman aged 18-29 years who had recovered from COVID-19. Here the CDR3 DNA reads TGCGCCAGCAGTGAGGTAGCGGGAGGGCCGATGGGGGAGCTGTTTTTT. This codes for CASSEVAGGPMGELFF.